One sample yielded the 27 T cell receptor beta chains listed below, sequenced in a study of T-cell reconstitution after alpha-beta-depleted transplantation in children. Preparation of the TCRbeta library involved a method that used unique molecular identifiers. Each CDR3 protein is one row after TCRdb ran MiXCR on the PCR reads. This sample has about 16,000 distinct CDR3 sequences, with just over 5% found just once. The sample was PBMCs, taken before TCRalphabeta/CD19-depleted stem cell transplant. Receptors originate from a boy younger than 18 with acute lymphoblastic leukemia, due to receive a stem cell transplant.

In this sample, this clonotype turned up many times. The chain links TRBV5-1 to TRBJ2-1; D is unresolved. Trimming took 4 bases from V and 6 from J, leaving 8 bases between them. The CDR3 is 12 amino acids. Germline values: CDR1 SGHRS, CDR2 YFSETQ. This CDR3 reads CASSQLFNEQFF. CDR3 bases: TGCGCCAGCAGCCAATTATTCAATGAGCAGTTCTTC.

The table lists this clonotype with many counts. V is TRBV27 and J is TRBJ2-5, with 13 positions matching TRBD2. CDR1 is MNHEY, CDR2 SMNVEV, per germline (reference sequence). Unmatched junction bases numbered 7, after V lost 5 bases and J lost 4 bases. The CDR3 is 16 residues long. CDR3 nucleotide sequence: TGTGCCAGCAGTCGAGGACTAGCGGGAGCCCGAGAGACCCAGTACTTC. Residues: CASSRGLAGARETQYF.

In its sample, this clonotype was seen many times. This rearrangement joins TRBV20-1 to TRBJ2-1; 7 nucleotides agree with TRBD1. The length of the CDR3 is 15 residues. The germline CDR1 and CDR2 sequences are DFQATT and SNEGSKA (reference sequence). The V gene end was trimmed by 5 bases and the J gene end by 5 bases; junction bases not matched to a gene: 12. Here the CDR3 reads CSAGPTGKPNNEQFF. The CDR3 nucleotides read TGCAGTGCTGGACCGACAGGGAAACCCAACAATGAGCAGTTCTTC.

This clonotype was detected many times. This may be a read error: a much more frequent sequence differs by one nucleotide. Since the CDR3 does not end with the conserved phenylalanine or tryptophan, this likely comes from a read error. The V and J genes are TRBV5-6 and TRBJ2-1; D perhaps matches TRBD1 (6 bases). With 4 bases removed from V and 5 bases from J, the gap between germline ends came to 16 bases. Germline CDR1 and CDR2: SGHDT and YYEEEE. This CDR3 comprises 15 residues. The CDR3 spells CASSGADSLNNEQFS. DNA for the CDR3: TGTGCCAGCAGCGGGGCGGACAGTCTCAACAATGAGCAGTTCTCC.

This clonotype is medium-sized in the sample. The CDR3 is CAISKLAGEANEQFF. CDR3 sequence (DNA): TGTGCCATTTCGAAACTAGCCGGAGAGGCCAATGAGCAGTTCTTC. V gene TRBV6-5 combines with J gene TRBJ2-1; weak D call: TRBD2 (6 bases). Germline V gives CDR1 MNHEY, CDR2 SVGAGI. The CDR3 spans 15 residues. The V end lost 10 bases, the J end lost 6 bases, and 22 bases lay between the germline ends.

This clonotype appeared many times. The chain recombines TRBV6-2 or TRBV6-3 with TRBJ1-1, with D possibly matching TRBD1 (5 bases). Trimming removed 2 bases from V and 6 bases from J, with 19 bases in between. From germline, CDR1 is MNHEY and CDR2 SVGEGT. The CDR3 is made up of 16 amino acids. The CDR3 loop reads CASSYPTGYGGPEAFF. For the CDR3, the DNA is TGTGCCAGCAGTTACCCCACAGGTTACGGGGGACCTGAAGCTTTCTTT.

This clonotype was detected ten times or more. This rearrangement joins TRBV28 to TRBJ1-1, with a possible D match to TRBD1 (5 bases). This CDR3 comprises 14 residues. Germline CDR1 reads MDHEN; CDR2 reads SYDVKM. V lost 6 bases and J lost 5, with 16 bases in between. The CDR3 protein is CASSYPGSRTEAFF. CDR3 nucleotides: TGTGCCAGCAGCTACCCAGGGTCCCGGACTGAAGCTTTCTTT.

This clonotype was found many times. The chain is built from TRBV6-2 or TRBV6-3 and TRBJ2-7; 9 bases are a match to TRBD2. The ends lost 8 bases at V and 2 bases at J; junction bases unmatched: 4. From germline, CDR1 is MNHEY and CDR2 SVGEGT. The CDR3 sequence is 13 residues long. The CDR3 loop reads CASGGTSPYEQYF. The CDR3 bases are TGTGCCAGCGGCGGGACTAGCCCCTACGAGCAGTACTTC.

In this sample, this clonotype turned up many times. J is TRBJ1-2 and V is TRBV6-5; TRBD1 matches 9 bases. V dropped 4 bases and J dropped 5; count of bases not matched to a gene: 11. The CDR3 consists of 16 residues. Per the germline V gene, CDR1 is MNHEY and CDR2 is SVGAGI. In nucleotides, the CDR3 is TGTGCCAGCAGTTCGGAGTCCGGGACAGGGTTATATGGCTACACCTTC. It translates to CASSSESGTGLYGYTF.

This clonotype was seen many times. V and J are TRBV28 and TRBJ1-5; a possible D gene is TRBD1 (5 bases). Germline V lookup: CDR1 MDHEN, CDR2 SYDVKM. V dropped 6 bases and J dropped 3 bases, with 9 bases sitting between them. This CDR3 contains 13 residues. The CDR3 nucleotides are TGTGCCAGCAGGGAAGGGGCCAATCAGCCCCAGCATTTT. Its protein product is CASREGANQPQHF.

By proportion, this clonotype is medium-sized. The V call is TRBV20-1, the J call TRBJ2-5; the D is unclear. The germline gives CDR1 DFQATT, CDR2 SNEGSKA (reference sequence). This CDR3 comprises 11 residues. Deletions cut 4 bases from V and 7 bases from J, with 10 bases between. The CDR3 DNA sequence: TGCAGTGCTACCCTTGGACGGACCCAGTACTTC. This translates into CSATLGRTQYF.

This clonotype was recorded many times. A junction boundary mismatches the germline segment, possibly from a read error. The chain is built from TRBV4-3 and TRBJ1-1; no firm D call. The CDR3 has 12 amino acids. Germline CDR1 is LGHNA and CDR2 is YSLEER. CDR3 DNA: TGCGCTAGCAGTACTGGAGGCACTGAAGCTTTCTTT. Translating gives CASSTGGTEAFF.

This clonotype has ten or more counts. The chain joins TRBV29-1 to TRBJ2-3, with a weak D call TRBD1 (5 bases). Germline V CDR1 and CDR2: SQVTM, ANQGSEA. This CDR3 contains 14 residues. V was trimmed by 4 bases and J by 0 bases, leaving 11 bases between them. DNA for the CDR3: TGCAGCGTTGCTAGGGGAAGTAGCACAGATACGCAGTATTTT. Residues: CSVARGSSTDTQYF.

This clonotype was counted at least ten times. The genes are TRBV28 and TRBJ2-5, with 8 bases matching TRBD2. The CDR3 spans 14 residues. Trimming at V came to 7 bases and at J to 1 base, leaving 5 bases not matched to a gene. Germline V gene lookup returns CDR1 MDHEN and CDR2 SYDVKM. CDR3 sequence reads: CASTRGGSQETQYF. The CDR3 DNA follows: TGTGCCAGCACTCGGGGGGGAAGCCAAGAGACCCAGTACTTC.

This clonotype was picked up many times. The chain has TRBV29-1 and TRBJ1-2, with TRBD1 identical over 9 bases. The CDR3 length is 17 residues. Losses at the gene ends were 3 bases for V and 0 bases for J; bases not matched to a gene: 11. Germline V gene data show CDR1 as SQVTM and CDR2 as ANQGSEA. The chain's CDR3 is CSVEDRGRPNTNYGYTF. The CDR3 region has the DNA TGCAGCGTTGAGGACAGGGGCAGGCCGAATACTAACTATGGCTACACCTTC.

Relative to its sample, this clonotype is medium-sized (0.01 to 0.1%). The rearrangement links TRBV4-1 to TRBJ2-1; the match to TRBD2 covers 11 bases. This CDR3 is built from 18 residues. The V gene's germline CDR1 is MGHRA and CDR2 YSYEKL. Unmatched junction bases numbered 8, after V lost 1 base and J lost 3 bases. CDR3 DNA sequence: TGCGCCAGCAGCCAAGTGGGGGGACTAGCGGACCTCTACAATGAGCAGTTCTTC. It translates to CASSQVGGLADLYNEQFF.

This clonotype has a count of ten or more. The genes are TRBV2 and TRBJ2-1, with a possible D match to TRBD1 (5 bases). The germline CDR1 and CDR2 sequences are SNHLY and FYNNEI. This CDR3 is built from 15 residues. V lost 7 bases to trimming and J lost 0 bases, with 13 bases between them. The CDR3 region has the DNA TGTGCCAGCACTCAGGGCTGGAGCTCCTACAATGAGCAGTTCTTC. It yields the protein CASTQGWSSYNEQFF.

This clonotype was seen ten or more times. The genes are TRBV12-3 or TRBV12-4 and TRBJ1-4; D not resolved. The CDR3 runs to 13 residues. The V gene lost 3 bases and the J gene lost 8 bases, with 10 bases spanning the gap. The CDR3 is CASSFSRWEKLFF. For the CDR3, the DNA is TGTGCCAGCAGTTTTTCGAGGTGGGAAAAACTGTTTTTT.

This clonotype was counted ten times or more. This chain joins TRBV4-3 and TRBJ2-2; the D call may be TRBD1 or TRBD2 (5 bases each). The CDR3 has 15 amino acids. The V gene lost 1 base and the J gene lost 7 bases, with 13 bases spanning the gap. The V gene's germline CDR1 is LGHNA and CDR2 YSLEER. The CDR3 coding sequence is TGCGCCAGCAGCCAAGCGGGACCGGAGGTCGGGGAGCTGTTTTTT. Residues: CASSQAGPEVGELFF.

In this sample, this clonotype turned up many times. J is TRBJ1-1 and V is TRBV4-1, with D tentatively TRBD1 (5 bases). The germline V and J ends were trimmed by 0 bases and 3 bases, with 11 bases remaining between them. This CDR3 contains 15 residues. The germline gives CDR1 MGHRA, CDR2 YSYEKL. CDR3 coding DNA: TGCGCCAGCAGCCAAGATCAGGGTTTGGACACTGAAGCTTTCTTT. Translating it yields CASSQDQGLDTEAFF.

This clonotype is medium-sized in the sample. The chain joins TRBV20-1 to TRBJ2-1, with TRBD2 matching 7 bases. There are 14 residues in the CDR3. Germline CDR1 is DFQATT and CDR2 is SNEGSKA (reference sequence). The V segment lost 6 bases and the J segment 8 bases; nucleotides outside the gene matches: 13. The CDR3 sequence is CSAPAGSPLHEQFF. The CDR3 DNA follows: TGCAGTGCACCAGCGGGAAGCCCCCTTCATGAGCAGTTCTTC.

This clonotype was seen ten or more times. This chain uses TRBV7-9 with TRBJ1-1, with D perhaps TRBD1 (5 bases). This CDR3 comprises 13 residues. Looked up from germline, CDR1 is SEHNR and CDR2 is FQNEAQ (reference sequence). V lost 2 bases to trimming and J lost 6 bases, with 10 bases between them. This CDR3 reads CASSLIGDPEAFF. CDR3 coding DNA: TGTGCCAGCAGCTTAATTGGGGACCCTGAAGCTTTCTTT. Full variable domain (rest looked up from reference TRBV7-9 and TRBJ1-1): DTGVSQNPRHKITKRGQNVTFRCDPISEHNRLYWYRQTLGQGPEFLTYFQNEAQLEKSRLLSDRFSAERPKGSFSTLEIQRTEQGDSAMYLCASSLIGDPEAFFGQGTRLTVV.

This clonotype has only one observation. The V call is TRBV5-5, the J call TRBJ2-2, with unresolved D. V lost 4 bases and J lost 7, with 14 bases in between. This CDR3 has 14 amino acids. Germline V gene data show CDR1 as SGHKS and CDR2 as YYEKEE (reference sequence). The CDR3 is CASSPGQISGELFF. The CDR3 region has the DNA TGTGCCAGCAGCCCTGGGCAGATCAGCGGGGAGCTGTTTTTT.

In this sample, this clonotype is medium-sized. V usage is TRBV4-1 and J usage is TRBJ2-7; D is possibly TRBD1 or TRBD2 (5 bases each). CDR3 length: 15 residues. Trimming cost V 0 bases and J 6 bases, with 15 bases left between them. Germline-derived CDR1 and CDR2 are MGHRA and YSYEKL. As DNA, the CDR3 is TGCGCCAGCAGCCAAGATTCGGGGCCTGGCGCCGAGCAGTACTTC. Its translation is CASSQDSGPGAEQYF.

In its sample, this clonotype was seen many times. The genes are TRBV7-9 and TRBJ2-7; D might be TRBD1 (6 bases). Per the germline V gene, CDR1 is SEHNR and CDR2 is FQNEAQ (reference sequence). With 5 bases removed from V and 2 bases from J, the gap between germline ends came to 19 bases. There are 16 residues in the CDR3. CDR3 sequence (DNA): TGTGCCAGCAGCCTGCTTAAGGGCAGGGGTGCCTACGAGCAGTACTTC. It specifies CASSLLKGRGAYEQYF. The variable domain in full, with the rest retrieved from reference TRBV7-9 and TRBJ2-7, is DTGVSQNPRHKITKRGQNVTFRCDPISEHNRLYWYRQTLGQGPEFLTYFQNEAQLEKSRLLSDRFSAERPKGSFSTLEIQRTEQGDSAMYLCASSLLKGRGAYEQYFGPGTRLTVT.

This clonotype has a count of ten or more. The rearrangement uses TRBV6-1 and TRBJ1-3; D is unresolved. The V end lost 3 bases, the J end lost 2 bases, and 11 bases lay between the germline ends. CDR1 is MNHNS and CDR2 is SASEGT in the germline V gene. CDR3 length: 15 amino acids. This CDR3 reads CASSDFGGTGNTIYF. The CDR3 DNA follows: TGTGCCAGCAGTGATTTTGGTGGCACTGGAAACACCATATATTTT.

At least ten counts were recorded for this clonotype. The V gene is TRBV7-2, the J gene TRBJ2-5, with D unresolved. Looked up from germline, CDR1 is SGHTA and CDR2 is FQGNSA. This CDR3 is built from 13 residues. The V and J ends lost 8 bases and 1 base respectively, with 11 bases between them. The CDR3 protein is CASRRGGQETQYF. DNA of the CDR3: TGTGCCAGCCGCCGTGGCGGCCAAGAGACCCAGTACTTC. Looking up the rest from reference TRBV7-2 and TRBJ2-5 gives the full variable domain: GAGVSQSPSNKVTEKGKDVELRCDPISGHTALYWYRQSLGQGLEFLIYFQGNSAPDKSGLPSDRFSAERTGGSVSTLTIQRTQQEDSAVYLCASRRGGQETQYFGPGTRLLVL.